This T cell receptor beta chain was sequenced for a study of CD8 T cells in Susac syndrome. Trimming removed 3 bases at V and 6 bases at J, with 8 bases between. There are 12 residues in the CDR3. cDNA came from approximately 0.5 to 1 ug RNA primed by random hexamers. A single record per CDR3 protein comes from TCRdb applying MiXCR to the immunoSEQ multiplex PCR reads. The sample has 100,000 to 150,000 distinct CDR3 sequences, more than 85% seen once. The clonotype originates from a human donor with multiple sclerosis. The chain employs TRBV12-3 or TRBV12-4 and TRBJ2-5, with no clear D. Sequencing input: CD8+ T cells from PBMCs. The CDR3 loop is CASSFEFQTQYF. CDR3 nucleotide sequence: TGTGCCAGCAGTTTTGAGTTTCAGACCCAGTACTTC.